This T cell receptor (beta chain) was obtained from a study of T-cell reconstitution after alpha-beta-depleted transplantation in children. Findings and caveats of the study: Several hundred rapidly expanded clones from non-depleted graft cells reportedly supplied alpha-beta T cells about two months post-transplant. T-cell numbers and diversity, one year after transplant, stemmed largely from T cells that were newly produced.

Details on this clonotype: Its antigen remains unidentified.

Trimming took 3 bases from V and 4 from J; bases not matched to a gene: 4. The CDR3 extends over 15 amino acids. Germline CDR1 is MDHEN and CDR2 is SYDVKM. Unique molecular identifiers were incorporated during preparation of the TCRbeta library. Each CDR3 protein is one row after TCRdb ran MiXCR on the PCR reads. The sample includes about 300,000 distinct CDR3 sequences, roughly 7.8% of them seen just once. The chain carries TRBV28 and TRBJ2-3; TRBD1 matches at 10 bases. The sample here was peripheral blood, taken 360 days after TCRalphabeta/CD19-depleted stem cell transplant. This TCR derives from a female patient aged 2 to 10 who had a stem cell transplant for Fanconi anemia, so the T cells may come from the graft donor. Here the CDR3 reads CASSFWTGGADTQYF. In nucleotides, the CDR3 is TGTGCCAGCAGTTTCTGGACAGGGGGTGCAGATACGCAGTATTTT. The full variable domain, with the rest looked up from reference TRBV28 and TRBJ2-3, is DVKVTQSSRYLVKRTGEKVFLECVQDMDHENMFWYRQDPGLGLRLIYFSYDVKMKEKGDIPEGYSVSREKKERFSLILESASTNQTSMYLCASSFWTGGADTQYFGPGTRLTVL.